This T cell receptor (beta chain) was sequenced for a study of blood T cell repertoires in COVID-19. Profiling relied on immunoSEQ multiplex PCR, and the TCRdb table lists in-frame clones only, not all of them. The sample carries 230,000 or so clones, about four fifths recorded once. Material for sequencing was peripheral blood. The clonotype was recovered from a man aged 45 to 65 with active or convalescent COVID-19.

CDR3 sequence (DNA): TGTGCCAGTAGTCCCCAGACGGGGTATCAGCCCCAGCATTTT. Protein product: CASSPQTGYQPQHF. The V and J genes are TRBV19 and TRBJ1-5, with D uncertain. CDR1 and CDR2 (germline): LNHDA, SQIVND (reference sequence). The CDR3 runs to 14 residues. Trimming took off 5 bases at V and 5 bases at J, with 13 bases between the two ends. The complete variable domain, with remaining parts taken from reference TRBV19 and TRBJ1-5, reads DGGITQSPKYLFRKEGQNVTLSCEQNLNHDAMYWYRQDPGQGLRLIYYSQIVNDFQKGDIAEGYSVSREKKESFPLTVTSAQKNPTAFYLCASSPQTGYQPQHFGDGTRLSIL.